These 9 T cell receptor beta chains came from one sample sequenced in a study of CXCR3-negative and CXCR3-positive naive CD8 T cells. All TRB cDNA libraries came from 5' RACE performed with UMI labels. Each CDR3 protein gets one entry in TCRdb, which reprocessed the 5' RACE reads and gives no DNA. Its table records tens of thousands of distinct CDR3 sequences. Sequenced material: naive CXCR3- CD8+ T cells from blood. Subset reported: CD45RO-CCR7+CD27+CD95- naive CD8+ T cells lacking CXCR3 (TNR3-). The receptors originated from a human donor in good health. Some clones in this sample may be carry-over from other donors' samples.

CDR3 sequence reads: CASRSRGDDTKAFF. The V and J genes are TRBV7-9 and TRBJ1-1; the D call from TCRdb, TRBD1, cannot be confirmed without DNA. The CDR3 extends over 14 amino acids. The germline V gene encodes CDR1 SEHNR and CDR2 FQNEAQ (reference sequence).

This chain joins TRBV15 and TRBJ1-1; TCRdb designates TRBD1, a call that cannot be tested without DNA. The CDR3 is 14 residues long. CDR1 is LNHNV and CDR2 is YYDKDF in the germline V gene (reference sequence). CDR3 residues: CATSNDRGGTEAFF.

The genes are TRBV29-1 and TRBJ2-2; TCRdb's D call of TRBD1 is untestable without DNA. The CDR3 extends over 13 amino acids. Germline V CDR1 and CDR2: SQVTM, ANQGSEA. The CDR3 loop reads CSATPQGAGELFF.

CDR3 sequence reads: CSADRGYEQYF. The rearrangement uses TRBV20-1 and TRBJ2-7; as DNA is missing, the TRBD1 call by TCRdb cannot be tested. Germline loops: CDR1 DFQATT, CDR2 SNEGSKA (reference sequence). The CDR3 covers 11 residues.

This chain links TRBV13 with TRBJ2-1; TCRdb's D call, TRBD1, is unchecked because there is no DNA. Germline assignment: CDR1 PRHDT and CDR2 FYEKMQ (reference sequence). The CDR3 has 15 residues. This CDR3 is CASSLIQDRSNEQFF.

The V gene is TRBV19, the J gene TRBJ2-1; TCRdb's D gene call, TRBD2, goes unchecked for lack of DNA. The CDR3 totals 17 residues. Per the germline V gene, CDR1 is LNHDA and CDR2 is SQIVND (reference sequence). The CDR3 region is CASTPYPAGGPGNEQFF.

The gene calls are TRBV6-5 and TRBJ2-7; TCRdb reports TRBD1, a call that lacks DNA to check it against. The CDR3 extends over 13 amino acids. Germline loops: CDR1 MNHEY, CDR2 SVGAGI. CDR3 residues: CASSNRDTNEQYF.

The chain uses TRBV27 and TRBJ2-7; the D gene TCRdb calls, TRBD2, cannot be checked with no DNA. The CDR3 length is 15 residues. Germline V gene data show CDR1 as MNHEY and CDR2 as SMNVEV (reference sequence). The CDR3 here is CASSWAAGGTYEQYF.

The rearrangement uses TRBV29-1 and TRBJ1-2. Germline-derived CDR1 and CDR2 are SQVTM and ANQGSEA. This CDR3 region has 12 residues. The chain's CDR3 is CSVAGEEEGYTF.